This TCR beta chain was identified in a study of T-cell memory formation after mild COVID-19. At the level of the study: Largely donor-specific sequence clusters came from two donors.

Of note for this clonotype: The antigen is undetermined.

Study-wide results and caveats: Some clones that responded were present in memory (sampled pre-infection), which suggests cross-reactive memory joined. CD4+ contracting clones were mainly CM and EM; CD8+ ones, EMRA.

Each CDR3 protein gets one entry after TCRdb re-called the 5' RACE reads with MiXCR. The sample has more than 250,000 distinct CDR3 sequences; 16% are singletons. The J segment lost 8 bases and the V segment lost 4 bases, leaving 9 bases of the junction unmatched. From germline, CDR1 is MGHRA and CDR2 YSYEKL. The CDR3 contains 15 residues. This chain joins TRBV4-1 and TRBJ1-5; TRBD1 matches 9 bases. The clonotype comes from a man aged 18 to 30 who had mild COVID-19 (a few samples of this study predate the infection). Cell type and time point are not known. Sequences were obtained from PBMCs or a T cell subset sorted from them (not recorded which). The CDR3 protein is CASSRGQGPSEPQHF. The CDR3 DNA reads TGCGCCAGCAGCCGGGGACAGGGTCCCTCCGAGCCCCAGCATTTT.